The clone carrying this T cell receptor (beta chain) was picked up one time. Antigen unknown. The entry originates in a study of resident and recirculating memory T cells in vitiligo. Study outcomes and limitations: Sequences differed between biopsy sites and patients, suggesting private specificity.

Some clones are missing from TCRdb's copy, which holds only in-frame ones; the method was immunoSEQ multiplex PCR. Among tens of thousands of clones, 92% were seen once, and the ten largest hold roughly 5.1%. This CDR3 spans 17 amino acids. Trimming took off 0 bases at V and 5 bases at J, with 16 bases between the two ends. CDR1 is LGHNT, CDR2 FRNRAP, per germline. Confetti depigmentation, marking active vitiligo, was absent in these patients. The V gene is TRBV12-5, the J gene TRBJ1-4, with D perhaps matching TRBD1 (5 bases). The clonotype was recovered from a male donor with vitiligo. Sequences were obtained from blood. The CDR3 region has the DNA TGTGCTAGTGGTTTGGTACCCGACAGACGAAACAATGAAAAACTGTTTTTT. Protein product: CASGLVPDRRNNEKLFF. Based on the CDR3 plus reference TRBV12-5 and TRBJ1-4, the full variable domain is DARVTQTPRHKVTEMGQEVTMRCQPILGHNTVFWYRQTMMQGLELLAYFRNRAPLDDSGMPKDRFSAEMPDATLATLKIQPSEPRDSAVYFCASGLVPDRRNNEKLFFGSGTQLSVL.